The text below deals with one T cell receptor beta chain. No antigen is known for it. The Oncomine TCR Beta short-read assay sequenced DNA from cultured CD4+ T cells. TCRdb independently ran MiXCR on the PCR reads; one entry per CDR3 protein. The sample has about 17,000 distinct CDR3 sequences, less than 60% seen once. Trimming took off 2 bases at V and 1 base at J, with 5 bases between the two ends. CDR3 length equals 13 residues. CDR1 and CDR2 from the germline V gene are SEHNR and FQNEAQ (reference sequence). These data are taken from a study of vaccination and CD4 T cells after COVID-19. This sample's time point: late sampling 161 to 241 days after vaccination in three convalescent patients. Treatment in this sample: roughly 10-day PBMC culture with coronavirus spike peptide pools or control peptides (ViraFEST assay).

The sample in question was CD4+ T cells from blood, cultured in vitro, obtained about 7 months after SARS-CoV-2 vaccination. The chain is built from TRBV7-9 and TRBJ1-1; no clear D. This clonotype was sampled from a human donor who had recovered from COVID-19. The chain's CDR3 is CASSLMGNTEAFF. The CDR3 DNA follows: TGTGCCAGCAGCTTAATGGGGAACACTGAAGCTTTCTTT.